This entry is about one T cell receptor beta chain. Libraries were prepared by immunoSEQ multiplex PCR; TCRdb keeps only in-frame clonotypes and omits some of them. This sample has approximately 8,800 clones; roughly 78% occur once, and the top ten carry 8% to 9.5%. The sample is drawn from a study of chemoradiotherapy in HPV16-positive cancers. This CDR3 has 13 amino acids. V lost 7 bases and J 9 bases, leaving 13 bases between the germline ends. Germline lookup yields CDR1 MNHNY and CDR2 SVGAGI (reference sequence). Sampling was performed from a patient who underwent chemoradiotherapy. V and J are TRBV6-6 and TRBJ1-6, with a tentative D call TRBD1 (5 bases). The source is a human donor with HPV-associated anogenital cancer. As DNA, the CDR3 is TGTGCCAGCAAGCAGGGTGTCAGTTCACCCCTCCACTTT. Residues: CASKQGVSSPLHF.